This T cell receptor beta chain was recorded in a study of blood T cell repertoires in COVID-19. Whole-study context: T cells, B-cell-depleted T cells, or PBMCs provided the cDNA or gDNA that served as material.

The length of the CDR3 is 13 residues. V was trimmed by 0 bases and J by 11 bases, leaving 14 bases between them. Germline V lookup: CDR1 SGHRS, CDR2 YFSETQ. Original data processing: Quantification of nucleated cells was approximated via reference gene primer amplification. Assay: immunoSEQ multiplex PCR; the TCRdb copy retains only in-frame clones and omits some. The V and J calls and the clone size are those of that table, but D and trimming were determined from the DNA. The sample holds 65,000 to 85,000 clones, around 86% seen once. The sequencing input was peripheral blood. This TCR was sampled from a woman under 30 with acute or convalescent COVID-19. This sequence joins TRBV5-1 and TRBJ1-1; no firm D call. This CDR3 is CASSLAGRVGAFF. The CDR3 DNA reads TGCGCCAGCAGCTTGGCCGGGAGGGTAGGCGCTTTCTTT.